This T cell receptor (beta chain) came from a study of cytomegalovirus exposure and HLA in healthy donors. Study at large: The same platform used for the 650 to 850 first-cohort repertoires was also used for the roughly 120 validation repertoires, as a later analysis reported.

As regards this clone: Its antigen is still unknown.

Study findings and constraints: The study put under 200 TCR beta chains on its list as cytomegalovirus-associated. While the bulk of TCR sequences proved rare, some public TCRs turned up in many donors.

CDR3 length equals 17 residues. The germline gives CDR1 SGHDT, CDR2 YYEEEE. J lost 9 bases, V lost 0 bases, and 11 bases had no gene match. Method: immunoSEQ multiplex PCR; TCRdb's copy keeps in-frame clones and lacks some. The data hold 150,000 to 200,000 clones, with less than 95% observed a single time. The chain employs TRBV5-6 and TRBJ1-6; TRBD1 matches at 8 bases. This clonotype was obtained from a woman aged 18-29 years in good health and CMV-seropositive. The sequencing sample was made of PBMCs. CDR3 loop: CASSLVGDRGSGSPLHF. CDR3 nucleotide sequence: TGTGCCAGCAGCTTGGTTGGCGACAGGGGATCGGGTTCACCCCTCCACTTT.